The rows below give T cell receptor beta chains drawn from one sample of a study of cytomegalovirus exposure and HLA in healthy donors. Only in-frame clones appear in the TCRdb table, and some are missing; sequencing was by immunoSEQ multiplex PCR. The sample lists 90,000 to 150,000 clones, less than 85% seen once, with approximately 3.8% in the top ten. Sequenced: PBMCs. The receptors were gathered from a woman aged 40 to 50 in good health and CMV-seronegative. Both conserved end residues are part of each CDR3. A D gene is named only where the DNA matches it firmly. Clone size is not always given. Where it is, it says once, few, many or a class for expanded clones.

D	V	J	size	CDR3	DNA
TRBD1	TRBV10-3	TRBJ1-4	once	CAISESGTVVEKLFF	TGTGCCATCAGTGAGTCTGGGACAGTGGTTGAAAAACTGTTTTTT
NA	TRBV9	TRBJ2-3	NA	CASSVVVAGGTDTQYF	TGTGCCAGCAGCGTAGTAGTAGCAGGGGGCACAGATACGCAGTATTTT
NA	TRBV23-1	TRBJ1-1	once	CASSQSESGRPFF	TGCGCCAGCAGTCAATCCGAGAGCGGTAGGCCTTTCTTT
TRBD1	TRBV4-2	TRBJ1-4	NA	CASSQPGQGGEKLFF	TGTGCCAGCAGCCAGCCGGGACAGGGTGGCGAAAAACTGTTTTTT
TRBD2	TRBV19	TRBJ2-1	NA	CASSIGGLAYNEQFF	TGTGCCAGTAGTATAGGCGGACTAGCCTACAATGAGCAGTTCTTC
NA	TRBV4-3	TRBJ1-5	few	CASSQRRDQPQHF	TGCGCCAGCAGCCAACGCAGGGATCAGCCCCAGCATTTT
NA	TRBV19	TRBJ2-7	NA	CASSIGGLLFYEQYF	TGTGCCAGTAGTATAGGCGGACTACTATTCTACGAGCAGTACTTC
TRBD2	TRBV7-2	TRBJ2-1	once	CASSYGLASNEQFF	TGTGCCAGCAGCTATGGACTAGCGTCCAATGAGCAGTTCTTC
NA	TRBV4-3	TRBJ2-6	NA	CASSQDPQSGANVLTF	TGCGCCAGCAGCCAAGATCCCCAGTCTGGGGCCAACGTCCTGACTTTC
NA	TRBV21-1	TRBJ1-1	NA	CASIGGQGNTEAFF	TGTGCCAGCATTGGGGGACAGGGGAACACTGAAGCTTTCTTT
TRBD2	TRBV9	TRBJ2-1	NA	CASSPPIGLAGVNEQFF	TGTGCCAGCAGCCCCCCCATTGGACTAGCGGGAGTCAATGAGCAGTTCTTC
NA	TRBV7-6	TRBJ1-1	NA	CASSLGPGQENTEAFF	TGTGCCAGCAGCTTAGGTCCTGGGCAGGAGAACACTGAAGCTTTCTTT
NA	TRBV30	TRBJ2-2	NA	CACQAGQITGELFF	TGTGCCTGCCAGGCTGGACAGATCACCGGGGAGCTGTTTTTT
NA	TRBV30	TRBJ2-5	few	CAWSGSVETQYF	TGTGCCTGGAGTGGTTCAGTTGAGACCCAGTACTTC
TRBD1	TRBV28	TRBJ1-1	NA	CASTGQGLQNTEAFF	TGTGCCAGCACCGGACAGGGTTTACAGAACACTGAAGCTTTCTTT
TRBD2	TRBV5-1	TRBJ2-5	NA	CASSNAGGGETQYF	TGCGCCAGCAGCAACGCGGGAGGAGGGGAGACCCAGTACTTC
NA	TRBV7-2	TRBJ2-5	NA	CASSIKSDIYQETQYF	TGTGCCAGCAGCATCAAATCGGACATTTATCAAGAGACCCAGTACTTC
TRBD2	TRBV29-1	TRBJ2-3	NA	CSVESPGFVAGGTTDTQYF	TGCAGCGTTGAGAGTCCCGGCTTTGTAGCGGGGGGGACCACAGATACGCAGTATTTT
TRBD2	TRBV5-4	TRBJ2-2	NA	CASSLGGTRVGELFF	TGTGCCAGCAGCCTGGGGGGGACTAGAGTCGGGGAGCTGTTTTTT
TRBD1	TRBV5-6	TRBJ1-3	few	CASSRRTGHSGNTIYF	TGTGCCAGCAGCAGACGGACAGGCCACTCTGGAAACACCATATATTTT
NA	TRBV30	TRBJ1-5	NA	CAWSPGTGGRQPQHF	TGTGCCTGGAGTCCGGGGACGGGGGGAAGGCAGCCCCAGCATTTT
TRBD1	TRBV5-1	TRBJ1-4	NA	CASRLDRGGEKLFF	TGCGCCAGCAGATTGGACAGGGGAGGTGAAAAACTGTTTTTT
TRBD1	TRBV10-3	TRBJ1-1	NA	CAIGGQLQREAFF	TGTGCCATCGGGGGACAGCTACAAAGAGAAGCTTTCTTT
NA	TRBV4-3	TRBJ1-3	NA	CASSQEEGVGTIYF	TGCGCCAGCAGCCAAGAAGAGGGGGTGGGCACCATATATTTT
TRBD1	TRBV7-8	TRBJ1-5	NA	CASSSEGTGTGEDQPQHF	TGTGCCAGCAGCTCCGAAGGCACCGGGACAGGGGAGGATCAGCCCCAGCATTTT
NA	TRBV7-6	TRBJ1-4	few	CAPGADESRKRANEKLFF	TGTGCCCCCGGAGCAGACGAATCGCGTAAACGTGCTAATGAAAAACTGTTTTTT
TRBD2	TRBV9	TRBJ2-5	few	CASSVGGGAPETQYF	TGTGCCAGCAGCGTAGGCGGGGGAGCCCCAGAGACCCAGTACTTC
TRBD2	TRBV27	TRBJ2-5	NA	CASKQFSGGTPSETQYF	TGTGCCAGCAAACAGTTCAGCGGGGGAACACCATCAGAGACCCAGTACTTC
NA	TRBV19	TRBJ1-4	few	CASKLAGNEKLFF	TGTGCCAGTAAATTGGCAGGGAACGAAAAACTGTTTTTT
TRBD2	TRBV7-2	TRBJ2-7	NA	CASSLTFGTSGIKRYEQYF	TGTGCCAGCAGCTTAACTTTCGGGACTAGCGGGATTAAGCGCTACGAGCAGTACTTC
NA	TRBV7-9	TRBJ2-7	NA	CASHPGGSYEQYF	TGTGCCAGCCACCCCGGGGGCTCCTACGAGCAGTACTTC
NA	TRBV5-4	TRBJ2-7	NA	CASSSNYEQYF	TGTGCCAGCAGCTCCAATTACGAGCAGTACTTC
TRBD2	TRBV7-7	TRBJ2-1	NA	CASSSGRGGFLNNEQFF	TGTGCTAGCAGTAGCGGGAGGGGAGGTTTTTTGAACAATGAGCAGTTCTTC
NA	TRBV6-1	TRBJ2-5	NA	CASRKQGLTQYF	TGTGCCAGCAGAAAACAAGGACTGACCCAGTACTTC
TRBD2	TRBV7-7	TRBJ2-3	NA	CASSAGTSGTDTQYF	TGTGCCAGCAGCGCCGGGACTAGCGGCACAGATACGCAGTATTTT
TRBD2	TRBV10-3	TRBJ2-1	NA	CAIKAGGPFNEQFF	TGTGCCATCAAGGCGGGAGGGCCATTTAATGAGCAGTTCTTC
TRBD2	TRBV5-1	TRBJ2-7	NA	CASSPGLAGARSYEQYF	TGCGCCAGCAGCCCCGGACTAGCGGGAGCCCGCTCCTACGAGCAGTACTTC
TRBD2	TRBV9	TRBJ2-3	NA	CASSVGLAGDTDTQYF	TGTGCCAGCAGCGTAGGACTAGCGGGAGATACAGATACGCAGTATTTT
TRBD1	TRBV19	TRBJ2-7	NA	CASSAATGGNDEQYF	TGTGCCAGTAGTGCCGCGACAGGGGGCAACGACGAGCAGTACTTC
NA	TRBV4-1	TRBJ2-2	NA	CASSQKPVLDYTGELFF	TGCGCCAGCAGCCAGAAACCGGTGCTTGACTACACCGGGGAGCTGTTTTTT
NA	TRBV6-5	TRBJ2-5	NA	CASSYGGAFSETQYF	TGTGCCAGCAGTTATGGGGGGGCCTTTTCGGAGACCCAGTACTTC
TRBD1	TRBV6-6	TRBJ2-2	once	CASSSTSRGRVGELFF	TGTGCCAGCAGTTCCACCTCCAGGGGGCGGGTCGGGGAGCTGTTTTTT
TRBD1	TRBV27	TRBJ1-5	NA	CASSSRRTGGSDQPQHF	TGTGCCAGCAGTTCGAGAAGGACAGGTGGGAGCGATCAGCCCCAGCATTTT